This TCR beta chain was sequenced in a study of blood T cell repertoires in COVID-19. Profiled with immunoSEQ multiplex PCR; TCRdb holds only in-frame clones, not every one. The sample includes roughly 180,000 clones, 70% to 90% of them seen just once. Seattle's enrolled individuals joined amid active infection and were then monitored longitudinally. The CDR3 covers 17 residues. Trimming took off 5 bases at V and 0 bases at J, with 17 bases between the two ends. The germline V gene has CDR1 LNHDA and CDR2 SQIVND (reference sequence). Sequences were obtained from peripheral blood. The sequence came from a woman aged 50 to 65 with COVID-19, enrolled during active disease. The chain employs TRBV19 and TRBJ1-5, with a tentative D call TRBD1 (5 bases). The CDR3, as DNA: TGTGCCAGTAGTTCCCACGGGGGGTATGGTAGCAATCAGCCCCAGCATTTT. Protein product: CASSSHGGYGSNQPQHF.